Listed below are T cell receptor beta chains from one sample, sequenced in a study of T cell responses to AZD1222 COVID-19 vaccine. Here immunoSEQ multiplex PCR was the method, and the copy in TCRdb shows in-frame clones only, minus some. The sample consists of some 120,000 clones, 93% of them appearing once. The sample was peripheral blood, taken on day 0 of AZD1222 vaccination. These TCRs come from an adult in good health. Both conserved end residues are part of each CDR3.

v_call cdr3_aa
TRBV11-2 CASSLVGGASPLHF
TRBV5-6 CASSPGGTDEKLFF
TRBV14 CASSQVRTSAGNEQFF
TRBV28 CASSPRGTAANNEQFF
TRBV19 CASSDGQGNQPQHF
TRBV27 CASSRLAYLDNEQFF
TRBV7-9 CASSLVAATNEKLFF
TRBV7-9 CASSAGQLRSGNTIYF
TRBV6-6 CASSYRDGENEKLFF
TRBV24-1 CATSDRTGREQYF
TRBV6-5 CASSSRVGYNEQFF
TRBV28 CASMFSGSQPQHF
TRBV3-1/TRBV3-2 CASSRGLADLTDTRYF
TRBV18 CASSPTLGVEKLFF
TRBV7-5 CARSLEDRDTGELFF
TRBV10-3 CAISAWPGRANYGYTF
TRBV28 CASSQTNEKLFF
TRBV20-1 CSATQGNTIYF
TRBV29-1 CSADGTEAFF
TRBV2 CASSVSGVDTEAFF
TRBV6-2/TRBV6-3 CASSSQGRGTEAFF
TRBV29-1 CSVEVGVNTGELFF
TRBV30 CAWSVQAKGPYTF
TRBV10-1 CASSENSNQPQHF
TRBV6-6 CASRGLAGRGHGELFF
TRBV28 CASSLRGSGVVAFF
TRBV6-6 CASSYGQNNSPLHF
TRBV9 CASSSRVAGGTDTQYF
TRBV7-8 CASSPSGVNQPQHF
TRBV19 CASSTGTSGRETQYF
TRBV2 CASSGSRADSYNEQFF
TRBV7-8 CASSLRGNQPQHF
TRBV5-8 CASSPSRTGGYTF
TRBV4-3 CASSQTGLSSPLHF
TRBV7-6 CASSLNMVWETQYF
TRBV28 CASTQVRGGETQYF
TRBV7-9 CASRSGLAGPVEQFF
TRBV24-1 CATSDPGLAANEQFF
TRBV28 CASSITKTGGQETQYF
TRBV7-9 CASSPSLRNTEAFF
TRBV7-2 CASSYPGQGAPNNEKLFF
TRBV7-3 CASSLPGYYGYTF
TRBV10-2 CASSEGRPTDTQYF
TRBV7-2 CASSPRGDTEAFF
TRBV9 CASSVSSLDTQYF
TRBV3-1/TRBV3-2 CASSPRQGAGEQFF
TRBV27 CASSLRGTGGKYGNTIYF
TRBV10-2 CASKFDRANSPLHF
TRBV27 CASSLSWRQPLHF
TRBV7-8 CASSSPGQGRRTNEKLFF
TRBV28 CASSFVGVQETQYF
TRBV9 CASSSGPGRNSPLHF
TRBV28 CASGGGTNYGYTF